Presented here are 16 T cell receptor beta chains from one specimen sequenced in a study of human T cells and chemical hapten exposure. As for time point: patch test 1, 2 weeks after DPC sensitization. Sample treatment: therapeutic diphenylcyclopropenone sensitization with weekly scalp DPC. Using its own MiXCR run on the RACE reads, TCRdb lists one record per CDR3 protein. The repertoire holds roughly 120,000 distinct CDR3 sequences, with about 12% as singletons. The sample in question was whole blood, obtained in connection with sensitization to the hapten diphenylcyclopropenone (DPC). Receptor source: a woman between 45 and 60 years old with alopecia areata. Some clones in this sample may be carry-over from other donors' samples.

Ten or more counts support this clonotype. V is TRBV28 and J is TRBJ1-5; possible D gene TRBD1, 6 bases. V was shortened by 6 bases and J by 4 bases, with 16 bases between the two germline ends. There are 15 residues in the CDR3. The germline V gene encodes CDR1 MDHEN and CDR2 SYDVKM. CDR3 bases: TGTGCCAGCAGCGCCGGGTTAGGGGGTAATCAGCCCCAGCATTTT. Translating it yields CASSAGLGGNQPQHF.

This clonotype was seen many times. This chain connects TRBV2 to TRBJ1-1, with 8 bases matching TRBD1. In germline, CDR1 is SNHLY, CDR2 FYNNEI. CDR3 length equals 14 residues. Losses at the gene ends were 3 bases for V and 11 bases for J; bases not matched to a gene: 11. The CDR3 reads CASSESGSDREAFF. The CDR3 nucleotides are TGTGCCAGCAGTGAGAGTGGGTCGGACAGGGAGGCTTTCTTT.

This chain uses TRBV12-3 or TRBV12-4 with TRBJ2-3; 9 bases fit TRBD1. The CDR3 is made up of 14 amino acids. Unmatched junction bases numbered 2, after V lost 6 bases and J lost 1 base. The CDR3 sequence: CASSWTGGTDTQYF. The CDR3 DNA reads as TGTGCCAGCAGCTGGACAGGGGGCACAGATACGCAGTATTTT.

Many counts were recorded for this clonotype. The V call is TRBV29-1, the J call TRBJ1-5; 10 bases agree with TRBD1. The CDR3 totals 12 residues. The junction had 2 bases not matched to a gene; V was cut back by 7 bases and J by 5 bases. CDR1 is SQVTM and CDR2 is ANQGSEA in the germline V gene. CDR3 sequence: CSAGTGDQPQHF. DNA of the CDR3: TGCAGCGCTGGGACAGGGGATCAGCCCCAGCATTTT.

V is TRBV6-2 or TRBV6-3 and J is TRBJ2-2; the D is unclear. The CDR3 is 15 residues long. Germline CDR1 is MNHEY and CDR2 is SVGEGT. The V and J ends lost 0 bases and 3 bases respectively, with 8 bases between them. The CDR3 here is CASSYSIGDTGELFF. The CDR3 coding sequence is TGTGCCAGCAGTTACTCGATTGGGGACACCGGGGAGCTGTTTTTT.

The V gene is TRBV2, the J gene TRBJ2-3; maybe TRBD1 (5 bases). From germline, CDR1 is SNHLY and CDR2 FYNNEI. Between the trimmed V and J ends, which lost 9 bases and 3 bases, there was a span of 13 bases. The CDR3 consists of 13 residues. CDR3 in amino acids: CASRRGTTDTQYF. The CDR3 bases are TGTGCCAGTCGAAGGGGAACGACAGATACGCAGTATTTT.

The chain combines TRBV28 with TRBJ2-1; the match to TRBD2 covers 11 bases. Trimming cost V 6 bases and J 5 bases; bases outside gene matches: 9. The germline V gene has CDR1 MDHEN and CDR2 SYDVKM. The CDR3 totals 16 residues. CDR3 DNA: TGTGCCAGCAGCCTTTTAGGGACTAGCGGAAACAATGAGCAGTTCTTC. Its protein is CASSLLGTSGNNEQFF.

This clonotype has ten or more counts. This chain joins TRBV18 and TRBJ1-1, with D hard to call. V was pared by 0 bases and J by 0 bases, with 8 bases between. Germline values: CDR1 KGHSH, CDR2 LQKENI. This CDR3 spans 15 amino acids. CDR3 nucleotides: TGTGCCAGCTCACCACCGTCAGAGATGAACACTGAAGCTTTCTTT. Translation: CASSPPSEMNTEAFF. The full variable domain, completed using reference TRBV18 and TRBJ1-1, is NAGVMQNPRHLVRRRGQEARLRCSPMKGHSHVYWYRQLPEEGLKFMVYLQKENIIDESGMPKERFSAEFPKEGPSILRIQQVVRGDSAAYFCASSPPSEMNTEAFFGQGTRLTVV.

This clonotype has at least ten counts. V is TRBV6-5 and J is TRBJ1-3; unclear D gene. The germline V gene encodes CDR1 MNHEY and CDR2 SVGAGI. CDR3 length: 16 amino acids. Trimming left V 0 bases short and J 0 bases short, with 9 bases between. This CDR3 reads CASSYSIGSSGNTIYF. In DNA form, the CDR3 reads TGTGCCAGCAGTTACTCGATTGGCAGCTCTGGAAACACCATATATTTT.

This clonotype has a handful of counts. The V gene is TRBV11-2, the J gene TRBJ2-5, with D hard to call. CDR3 size: 15 residues. V was trimmed by 3 bases and J by 3 bases, leaving 14 bases between them. The V gene's germline CDR1 is SGHAT and CDR2 FQNNGV. For the CDR3, the DNA is TGTGCCAGCAGCTTTTTTCGGACGGAAGAAGAGACCCAGTACTTC. Translation: CASSFFRTEEETQYF.

V is TRBV2 and J is TRBJ2-2, with 7 bases lining up with TRBD2. The V gene's germline CDR1 is SNHLY and CDR2 FYNNEI. The CDR3 extends over 17 amino acids. The trim removed 3 bases at V and 0 bases at J, leaving 7 bases unmatched. CDR3 in DNA: TGTGCCAGCAGTGAGACTAGCTTGAGCACGAACACCGGGGAGCTGTTTTTT. Protein sequence: CASSETSLSTNTGELFF.

This chain connects TRBV6-4 to TRBJ2-4; TRBD1 matches 8 bases. The CDR3 length is 11 residues. Germline CDR1 MRHNA, CDR2 SNTAGT. The V segment lost 4 bases and the J segment 13 bases; nucleotides outside the gene matches: 3. The DNA for the CDR3 is TGTGCCAGCAGTGGCGGGACAGGACAGTACTTC. Translated, it gives CASSGGTGQYF.

This clonotype was counted only a few times. This chain connects TRBV29-1 to TRBJ1-1; possible D gene TRBD1, 6 bases. Trimming took 5 bases from V and 4 from J, leaving 11 bases between them. CDR1 is SQVTM and CDR2 is ANQGSEA in the germline V gene. The CDR3 length is 12 residues. As DNA, the CDR3 is TGCAGCGTTCCCAGGGGAGCCACTGAAGCTTTCTTT. Translation gives CSVPRGATEAFF.

This clonotype came up many times. A read error may produce the germline difference seen at one junction end. The chain recombines TRBV28 with TRBJ1-1; D is undetermined. CDR3 size: 13 residues. CDR1 is MDHEN and CDR2 is SYDVKM in the germline V gene. CDR3 bases: TGTGCCAGCAGCTTATCAGTGAACACTGAAGCTTTCTTT. Translating gives CASSLSVNTEAFF. The full variable domain, with the rest looked up from reference TRBV28 and TRBJ1-1, is DVKVTQSSRYLVKRTGEKVFLECVQDMDHENMFWYRQDPGLGLRLIYFSYDVKMKEKGDIPEGYSVSREKKERFSLILESASTNQTSMYLCASSLSVNTEAFFGQGTRLTVV.

The rearrangement uses TRBV12-3 or TRBV12-4 and TRBJ1-5, with D uncertain. The germline V and J ends were trimmed by 3 bases and 5 bases, with 8 bases remaining between them. The CDR3 extends over 13 amino acids. The CDR3 DNA sequence: TGTGCCAGCAGTTTTGGAGGGTATCAGCCCCAGCATTTT. This codes for CASSFGGYQPQHF.

This clonotype was seen a few times. The chain links TRBV9 to TRBJ2-1; 8 bases fit TRBD2. CDR1 SGDLS and CDR2 YYNGEE come from the germline V gene. V shed 0 bases, J shed 7 bases, and the junction held 6 bases outside the gene matches. This CDR3 comprises 15 residues. DNA for the CDR3: TGTGCCAGCAGCGTAGAGGCGGGGGGAGGGAATGAGCAGTTCTTC. Translation gives CASSVEAGGGNEQFF.